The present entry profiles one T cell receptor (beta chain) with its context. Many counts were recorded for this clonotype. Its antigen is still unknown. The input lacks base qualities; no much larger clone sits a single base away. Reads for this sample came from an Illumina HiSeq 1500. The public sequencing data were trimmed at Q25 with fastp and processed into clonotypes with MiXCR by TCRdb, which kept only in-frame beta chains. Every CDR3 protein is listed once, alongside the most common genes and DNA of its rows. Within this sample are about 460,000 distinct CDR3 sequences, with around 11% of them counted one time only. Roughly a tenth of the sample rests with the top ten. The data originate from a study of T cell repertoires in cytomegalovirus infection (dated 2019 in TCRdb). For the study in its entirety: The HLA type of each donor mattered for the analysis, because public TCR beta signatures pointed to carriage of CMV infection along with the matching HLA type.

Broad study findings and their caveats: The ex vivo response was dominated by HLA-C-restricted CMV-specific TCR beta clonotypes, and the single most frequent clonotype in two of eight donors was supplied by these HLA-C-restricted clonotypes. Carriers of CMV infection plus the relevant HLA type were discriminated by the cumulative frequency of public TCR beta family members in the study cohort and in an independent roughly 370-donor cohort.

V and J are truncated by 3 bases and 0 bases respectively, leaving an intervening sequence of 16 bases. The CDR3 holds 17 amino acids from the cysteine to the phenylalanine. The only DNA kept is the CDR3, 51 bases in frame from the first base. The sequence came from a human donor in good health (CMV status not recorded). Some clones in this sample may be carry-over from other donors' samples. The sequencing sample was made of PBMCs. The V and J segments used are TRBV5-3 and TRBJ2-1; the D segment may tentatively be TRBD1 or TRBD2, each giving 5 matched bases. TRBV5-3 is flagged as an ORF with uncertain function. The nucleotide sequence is TGTGCCAGAAGCTCGGGGACCACTCATAGCTCCTACAATGAGCAGTTCTTC. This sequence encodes CARSSGTTHSSYNEQFF.